This T cell receptor beta chain was retrieved from a study of shared clonotypes between healthy human individuals. Study-level background: CD4 naive and CD4 memory each took three plates per donor, while CD8 naive took two and CD8 memory one. Overall study results and limits: The study found lower generation probabilities in non-shared clonotypes than in those shared by all four donors.

Original processing methods: There were no quality scores in the junction-only immunoSEQ sequences, so filtering differed. Sequencing used immunoSEQ multiplex PCR; TCRdb keeps in-frame clones, though not all of them. V and J calls and clone size are as listed in that table; D and trimming were resolved from the DNA. The table records about 2.4 million clones, 80% to 95% of them present only once. Turning to this clone: Its specificity is unknown. Other nucleotide sequences from this sample produce the same CDR3.

This clonotype was sampled from a man between 18 and 35 years old in good health. Some clones in this sample may be carry-over from other donors' samples. Sequences were obtained from naive CD4+ T cells from PBMCs. This sample's subset: CD45RA+ positively selected.

In DNA form, the CDR3 reads TGCGCCAGCAGCGACCCACAGGGGGCCGGAGAGACCCAGTACTTC. This encodes CASSDPQGAGETQYF. V is TRBV5-1 and J is TRBJ2-5, with TRBD1 identical over 9 bases. The germline V gene has CDR1 SGHRS and CDR2 YFSETQ. J was trimmed by 4 bases and V by 4 bases; bases with no gene match: 8. CDR3 length equals 15 residues.